This note documents a single T cell receptor beta chain sequence. What it binds is not known. V lost 1 base, J lost 5 bases, and 10 bases stayed unmatched. The CDR3 runs to 16 residues. In germline, CDR1 is DFQATT, CDR2 SNEGSKA (reference sequence). This sample was taken from a study of T cells in Graves' hyperthyroidism and ophthalmopathy. Notes on the study in general: Model predictions of ophthalmopathy came a median around 7.1 months before onset.

Amplified TCR beta CDR3 regions derived from RNA transcripts. HTBI primers were used for first-round RT-PCR of the TCR CDR3. Each CDR3 protein is one row after TCRdb ran MiXCR on the multiplex PCR reads. The table has 450,000 to 700,000 distinct CDR3 sequences, about half seen once. Material: peripheral blood or thyroid tissue (not recorded which). The clonotype comes from an adult woman with Graves' disease, either hyperthyroidism or ophthalmopathy (not recorded which). The J gene is TRBJ2-5, the V gene TRBV20-1, with 10 bases lining up with TRBD2. The CDR3 nucleotides read TGCAGTGCTAGAGCGGCTAGCGGGAGTTCGTGGGAGACCCAGTACTTC. As protein: CSARAASGSSWETQYF.